This TCR beta chain was found in a study of naive and memory T cell subsets. This CDR3 contains 14 residues. Losses at the gene ends were 5 bases for V and 3 bases for J; bases not matched to a gene: 4. CDR1 is DFQATT and CDR2 is SNEGSKA in the germline V gene (reference sequence). About this clonotype itself: Its target is unknown.

The beta constant-region primer was an equimolar mix of two oligonucleotides covering TRBC1 and TRBC2. Four rounds of PCR amplified the ligated cDNA using nested alpha and beta constant-region primers plus SP2. TCRdb redid the calling of the UMI-ligation and nested PCR reads with MiXCR, one entry per CDR3 protein. The top ten clones hold approximately 21% of a sample with 20,000 to 25,000 distinct CDR3 sequences, around 8.8% of them seen once. Four subsets defined by CD45RA and CD27 were sorted after CD3, CD4, CD8 and live/dead staining. General study results and limits: Naive and memory subsets had different power law exponents for TCR abundance.

The specimen was central memory CD8+ T cells from blood. This chain connects TRBV20-1 to TRBJ2-1, with 10 bases matching TRBD2. The TCR originated in a human donor in good health. CDR3 residues: CSALAGEVYNEQFF. In DNA form, the CDR3 reads TGCAGTGCTCTAGCGGGAGAGGTCTACAATGAGCAGTTCTTC.